These T cell receptor beta chains were read from a single sample in a study of shared clonotypes between healthy human individuals. The data were produced by immunoSEQ multiplex PCR, yet TCRdb's version contains in-frame clones alone and is incomplete. The sample has about 490,000 clones, more than 75% seen once. Sequencing input: PBMCs. The receptors shown here come from a woman aged 40 to 55 in good health. Some clones in this sample may be carry-over from other donors' samples. Both conserved end residues are part of each CDR3.

TRBV11-3,TRBJ2-1,CASRGTGGNEQFF
TRBV7-8,TRBJ1-5,CASSLGLNQPQHF
TRBV6-5,TRBJ2-5,CASSYSPWIGETQYF
TRBV5-1,TRBJ2-4,CASSLGDRNIQYF
TRBV6-5,TRBJ2-7,CASSYRPPTEQYF
TRBV19,TRBJ2-4,CASSIRGPSGIQYF
TRBV7-2,TRBJ2-7,CASSLDTNYEQYF
TRBV11-3,TRBJ2-3,CASSSGGPSTDTQYF
TRBV19,TRBJ2-2,CASSQTGATGELFF
TRBV9,TRBJ2-1,CASSVDLAGHNEQFF